The 9 T cell receptor beta chains below were found in one sample sequenced in a study of control samples from healthy donors and cancer patients. Generated by immunoSEQ multiplex PCR, the TCRdb table keeps only in-frame clones and is missing some. The sample has some 150,000 clones, about 90% seen once. The sample comprised blood. The receptors were gathered from a man aged 25-40 years in good health.

The chain joins TRBV7-9 to TRBJ2-3; D assignment may be TRBD1 or TRBD2 (6 bases each). The CDR3 extends over 15 amino acids. CDR1 and CDR2 from the germline V gene are SEHNR and FQNEAQ (reference sequence). V was cut by 5 bases and J by 2 bases, with 14 bases left in between. CDR3 DNA sequence: TGTGCCAGCAGCCCTGAAGGGGGGTACACAGATACGCAGTATTTT. Translating gives CASSPEGGYTDTQYF.

This rearrangement joins TRBV6-5 to TRBJ2-1; tentatively, D is TRBD1 or TRBD2 (5 bases each). CDR3 length: 14 amino acids. Per germline, CDR1 MNHEY and CDR2 SVGAGI. V gave up 6 bases and J gave up 6 bases, with 15 bases separating them. CDR3 residues: CASRRGRVSNEQFF. CDR3 DNA: TGTGCCAGCAGGAGGGGCAGGGTGTCCAATGAGCAGTTCTTC.

The chain couples TRBV7-9 to TRBJ1-1; D is perhaps TRBD1 (5 bases). The CDR3 consists of 14 residues. Germline assignment: CDR1 SEHNR and CDR2 FQNEAQ (reference sequence). The V end lost 5 bases, the J end lost 7 bases, and 17 bases lay between the germline ends. CDR3: CASSPALGGYEAFF. The CDR3, as DNA: TGTGCCAGCAGCCCGGCCCTTGGGGGGTATGAAGCTTTCTTT.

In regard to this clone: At one of its ends the junction is not consistent with the germline gene, which may arise from a read error. The sample contains more than one DNA sequence encoding this CDR3. The chain uses TRBV19 and TRBJ1-3; D possibly corresponds to TRBD1 (5 bases). The germline CDR1 and CDR2 sequences are LNHDA and SQIVND (reference sequence). The CDR3 contains 18 residues. CDR3 in amino acids: CASSIDPGAAGSGNTIYF. The DNA of the CDR3 is TGTGCTAGTAGTATAGATCCTGGGGCCGCAGGCTCTGGAAACACCATATATTTT.

V and J are TRBV20-1 and TRBJ2-1; D might be TRBD2 (5 bases). Germline V gene sequence: CDR1 DFQATT, CDR2 SNEGSKA (reference sequence). The ends were cut back, 3 bases at V and 13 bases at J, with 13 bases in the middle. CDR3 length equals 11 residues. Here the CDR3 DNA reads TGCAGTGCTAGGGATTGGGAGTCACAGTTCTTC. Translated, it gives CSARDWESQFF.

The CDR3 sequence: CASSGTGRNYGYTF. Written as DNA, the CDR3 is TGTGCCAGCAGCGGCACAGGGCGCAACTATGGCTACACCTTC. The chain links TRBV28 to TRBJ1-2; possibly TRBD1 for D (6 bases). Germline V gives CDR1 MDHEN, CDR2 SYDVKM. The V end was cut by 6 bases, the J end by 2 bases, with 13 bases between. This CDR3 is 14 amino acids long.

This clone has just a few counts. The chain employs TRBV18 and TRBJ2-2; tentative D call: TRBD1 (6 bases). Germline V gene sequence: CDR1 KGHSH, CDR2 LQKENI. CDR3 length: 17 residues. Deletions cut 1 base from V and 0 bases from J, with 12 bases between. The chain's CDR3 is CASSPLPGTPNTGELFF. The CDR3 DNA reads TGTGCCAGCTCACCACTTCCCGGGACACCGAACACCGGGGAGCTGTTTTTT.

This clone was seen a few times. The chain employs TRBV27 and TRBJ2-1, with TRBD2 matching over 7 bases. The CDR3 consists of 16 residues. Germline CDR1 and CDR2: MNHEY and SMNVEV (reference sequence). The trim removed 5 bases at V and 0 bases at J, leaving 7 bases unmatched. The chain's CDR3 is CASSRIGLDSYNEQFF. As DNA, the CDR3 is TGTGCCAGCAGTCGAATTGGACTAGACTCCTACAATGAGCAGTTCTTC.

The V gene is TRBV5-4, the J gene TRBJ1-4; D remains unclear. Germline V gives CDR1 SGHNT, CDR2 YYREEE (reference sequence). V was cut by 3 bases and J by 5 bases, with 14 bases left in between. CDR3 size: 15 residues. The CDR3 DNA sequence: TGTGCCAGCAGCTCGGCCGAGTCCAGCAATGAAAAACTGTTTTTT. It translates to CASSSAESSNEKLFF.